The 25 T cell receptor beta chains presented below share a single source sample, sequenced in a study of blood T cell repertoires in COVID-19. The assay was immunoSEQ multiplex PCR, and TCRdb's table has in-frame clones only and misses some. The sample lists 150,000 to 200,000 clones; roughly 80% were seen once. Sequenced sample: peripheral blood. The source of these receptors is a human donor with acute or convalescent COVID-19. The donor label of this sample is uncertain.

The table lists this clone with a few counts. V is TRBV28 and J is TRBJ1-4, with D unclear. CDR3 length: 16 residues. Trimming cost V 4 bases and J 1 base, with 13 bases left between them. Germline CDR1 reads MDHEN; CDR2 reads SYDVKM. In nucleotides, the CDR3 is TGTGCCAGCAGTTCACCCGCGGGCTTAACTAATGAAAAACTGTTTTTT. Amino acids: CASSSPAGLTNEKLFF.

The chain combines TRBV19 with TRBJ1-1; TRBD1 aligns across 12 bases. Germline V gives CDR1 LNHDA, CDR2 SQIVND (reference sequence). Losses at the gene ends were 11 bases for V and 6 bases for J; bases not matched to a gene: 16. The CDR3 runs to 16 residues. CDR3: CAVQGTGGGRVSEAFF. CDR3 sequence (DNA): TGTGCCGTCCAAGGGACAGGGGGCGGGAGGGTCTCTGAAGCTTTCTTT.

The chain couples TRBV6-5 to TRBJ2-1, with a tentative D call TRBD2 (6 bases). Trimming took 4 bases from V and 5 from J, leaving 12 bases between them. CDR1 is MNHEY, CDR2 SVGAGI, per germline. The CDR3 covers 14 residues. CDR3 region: CASSWDSAHNEQFF. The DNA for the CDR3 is TGTGCCAGCAGTTGGGACTCAGCTCACAATGAGCAGTTCTTC.

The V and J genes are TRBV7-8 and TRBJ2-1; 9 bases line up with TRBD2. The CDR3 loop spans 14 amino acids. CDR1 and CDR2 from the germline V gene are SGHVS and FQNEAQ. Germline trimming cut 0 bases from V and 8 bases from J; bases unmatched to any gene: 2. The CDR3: CASSLAGLAYEQFF. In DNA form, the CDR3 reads TGTGCCAGCAGCTTAGCGGGACTAGCATATGAGCAGTTCTTC.

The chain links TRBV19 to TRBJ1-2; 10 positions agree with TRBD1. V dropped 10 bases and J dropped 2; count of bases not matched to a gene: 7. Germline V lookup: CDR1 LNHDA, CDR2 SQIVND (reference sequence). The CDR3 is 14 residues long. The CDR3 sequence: CATRPGQGNYGYTF. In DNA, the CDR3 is TGTGCCACCCGACCGGGACAGGGGAACTATGGCTACACCTTC.

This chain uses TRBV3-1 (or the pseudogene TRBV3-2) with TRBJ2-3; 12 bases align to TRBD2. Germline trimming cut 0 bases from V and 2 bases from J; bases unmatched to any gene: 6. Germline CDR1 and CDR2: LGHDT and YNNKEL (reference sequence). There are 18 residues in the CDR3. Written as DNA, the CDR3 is TGTGCCAGCAGCCAAGATCGGCTAGCGGGGGGGATCACAGATACGCAGTATTTT. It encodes CASSQDRLAGGITDTQYF.

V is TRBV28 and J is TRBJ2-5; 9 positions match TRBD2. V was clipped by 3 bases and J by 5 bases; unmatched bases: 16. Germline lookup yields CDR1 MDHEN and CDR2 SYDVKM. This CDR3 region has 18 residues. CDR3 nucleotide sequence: TGTGCCAGCAGTTTTCCCGGGAGCGGGAGGAAATCGCGCGAGACCCAGTACTTC. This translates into CASSFPGSGRKSRETQYF.

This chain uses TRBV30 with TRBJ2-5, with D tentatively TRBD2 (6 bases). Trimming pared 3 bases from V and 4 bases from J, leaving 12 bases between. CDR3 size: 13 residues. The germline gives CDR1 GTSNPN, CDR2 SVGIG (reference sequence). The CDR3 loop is CAWRVGGAETQYF. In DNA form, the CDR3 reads TGTGCCTGGAGGGTCGGAGGGGCAGAGACCCAGTACTTC.

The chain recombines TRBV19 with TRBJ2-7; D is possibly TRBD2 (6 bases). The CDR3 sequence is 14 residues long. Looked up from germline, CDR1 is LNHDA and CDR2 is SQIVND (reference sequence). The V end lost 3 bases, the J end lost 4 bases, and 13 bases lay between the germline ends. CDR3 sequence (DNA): TGTGCCAGTAGTATTACTAGCAGCCCATACGAGCAGTACTTC. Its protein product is CASSITSSPYEQYF. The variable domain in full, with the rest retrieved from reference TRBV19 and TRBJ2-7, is DGGITQSPKYLFRKEGQNVTLSCEQNLNHDAMYWYRQDPGQGLRLIYYSQIVNDFQKGDIAEGYSVSREKKESFPLTVTSAQKNPTAFYLCASSITSSPYEQYFGPGTRLTVT.

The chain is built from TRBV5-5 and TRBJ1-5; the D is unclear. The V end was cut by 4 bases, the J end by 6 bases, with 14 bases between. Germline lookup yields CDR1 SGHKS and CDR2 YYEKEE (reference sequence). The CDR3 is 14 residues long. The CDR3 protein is CASSPGSGSQPQHF. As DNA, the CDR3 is TGTGCCAGCAGCCCGGGGTCCGGTTCTCAGCCCCAGCATTTT.

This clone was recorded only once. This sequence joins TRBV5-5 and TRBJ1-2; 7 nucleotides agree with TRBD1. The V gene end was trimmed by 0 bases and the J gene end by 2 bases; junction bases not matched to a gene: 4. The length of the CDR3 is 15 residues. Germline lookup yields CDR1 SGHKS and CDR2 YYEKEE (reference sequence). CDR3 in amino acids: CASSLGGQPNYGYTF. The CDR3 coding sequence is TGTGCCAGCAGCTTGGGGGGACAGCCAAACTATGGCTACACCTTC.

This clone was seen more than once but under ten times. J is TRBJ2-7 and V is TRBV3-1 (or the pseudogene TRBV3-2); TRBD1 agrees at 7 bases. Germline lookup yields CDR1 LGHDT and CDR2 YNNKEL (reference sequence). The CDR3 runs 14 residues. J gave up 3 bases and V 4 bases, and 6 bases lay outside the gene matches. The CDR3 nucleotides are TGTGCCAGCAGCCCGCGTCGACAGGGCTACGAGCAGTACTTC. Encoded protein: CASSPRRQGYEQYF.

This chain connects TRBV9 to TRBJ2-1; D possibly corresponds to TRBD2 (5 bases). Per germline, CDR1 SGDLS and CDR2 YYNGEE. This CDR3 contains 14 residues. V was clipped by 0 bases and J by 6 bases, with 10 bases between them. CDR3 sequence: CASSVGPEANEQFF. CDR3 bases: TGTGCCAGCAGCGTAGGGCCGGAGGCCAATGAGCAGTTCTTC.

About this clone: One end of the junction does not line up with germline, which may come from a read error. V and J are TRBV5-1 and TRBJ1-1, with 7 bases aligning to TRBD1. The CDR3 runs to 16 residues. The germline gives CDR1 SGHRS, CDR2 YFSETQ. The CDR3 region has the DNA TGCGCCAACAGCTTGTCGGCAGGGGGTATGAACACTGAAGCTTTCTTT. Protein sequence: CANSLSAGGMNTEAFF. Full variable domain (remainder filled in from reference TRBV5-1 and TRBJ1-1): KAGVTQTPRYLIKTRGQQVTLSCSPISGHRSVSWYQQTPGQGLQFLFEYFSETQRNKGNFPGRFSGRQFSNSRSEMNVSTLELGDSALYLCANSLSAGGMNTEAFFGQGTRLTVV.

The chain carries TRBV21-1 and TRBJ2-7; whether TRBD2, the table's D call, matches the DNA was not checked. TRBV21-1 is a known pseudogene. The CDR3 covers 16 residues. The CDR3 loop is CPGRGRISMSLCEQYF. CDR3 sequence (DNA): TGTCCCGGGAGGGGCCGGATATCCATGAGTCTCTGCGAGCAGTACTTC.

As DNA, the CDR3 is TGTGCCAGCAGCACAATCAGGGGGCCCGCAACTAATGAAAAACTGTTTTTT. It yields the protein CASSTIRGPATNEKLFF. V and J are TRBV11-2 and TRBJ1-4, with 8 bases lining up with TRBD1. Trimming at V came to 5 bases and at J to 0 bases, leaving 8 bases not matched to a gene. The germline V gene encodes CDR1 SGHAT and CDR2 FQNNGV. The CDR3 length is 17 residues. Full variable domain (missing parts from reference TRBV11-2 and TRBJ1-4): EAGVAQSPRYKIIEKRQSVAFWCNPISGHATLYWYQQILGQGPKLLIQFQNNGVVDDSQLPKDRFSAERLKGVDSTLKIQPAKLEDSAVYLCASSTIRGPATNEKLFFGSGTQLSVL.

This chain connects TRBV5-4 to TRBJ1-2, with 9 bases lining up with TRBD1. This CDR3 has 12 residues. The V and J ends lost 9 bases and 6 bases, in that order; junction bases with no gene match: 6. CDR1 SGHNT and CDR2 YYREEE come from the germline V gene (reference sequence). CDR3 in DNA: TGTGCCATAACAGGGGGCGCGCATGGCTACACCTTC. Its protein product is CAITGGAHGYTF. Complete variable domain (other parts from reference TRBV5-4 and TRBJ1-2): ETGVTQSPTHLIKTRGQQVTLRCSSQSGHNTVSWYQQALGQGPQFIFQYYREEENGRGNFPPRFSGLQFPNYSSELNVNALELDDSALYLCAITGGAHGYTFGSGTRLTVV.

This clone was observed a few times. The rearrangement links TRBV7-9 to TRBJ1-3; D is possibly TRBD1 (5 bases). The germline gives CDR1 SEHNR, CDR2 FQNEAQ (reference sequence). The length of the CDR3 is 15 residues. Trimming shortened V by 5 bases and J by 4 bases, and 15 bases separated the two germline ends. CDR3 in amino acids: CASSLDQAGGNTIYF. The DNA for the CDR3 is TGTGCCAGCAGCCTCGATCAGGCAGGGGGAAACACCATATATTTT.

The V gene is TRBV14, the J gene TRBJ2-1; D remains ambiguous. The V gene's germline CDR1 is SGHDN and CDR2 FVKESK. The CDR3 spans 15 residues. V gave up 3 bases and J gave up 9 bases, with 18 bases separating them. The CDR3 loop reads CASSQVNIGRSEQFF. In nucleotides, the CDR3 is TGTGCCAGCAGCCAGGTTAATATTGGTAGGAGTGAGCAGTTCTTC.

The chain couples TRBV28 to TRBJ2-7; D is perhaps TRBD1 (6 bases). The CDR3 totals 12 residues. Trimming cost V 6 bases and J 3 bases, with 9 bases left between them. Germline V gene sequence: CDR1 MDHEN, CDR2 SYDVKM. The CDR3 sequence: CASRQGYYEQYF. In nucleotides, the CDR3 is TGTGCCAGCAGACAGGGCTACTACGAGCAGTACTTC.

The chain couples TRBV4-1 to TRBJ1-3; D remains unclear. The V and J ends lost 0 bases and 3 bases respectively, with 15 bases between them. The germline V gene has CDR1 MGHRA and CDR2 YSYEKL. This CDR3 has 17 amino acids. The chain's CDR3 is CASSQERMESSGNTIYF. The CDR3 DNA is TGCGCCAGCAGCCAAGAGAGGATGGAATCTAGTGGAAACACCATATATTTT.

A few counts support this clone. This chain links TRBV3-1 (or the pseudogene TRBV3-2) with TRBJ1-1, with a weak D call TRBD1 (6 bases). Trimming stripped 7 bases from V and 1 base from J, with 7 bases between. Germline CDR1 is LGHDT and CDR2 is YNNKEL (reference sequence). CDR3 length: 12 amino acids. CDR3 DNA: TGTGCCAGCAAGGGGGAGAACACTGAAGCTTTCTTT. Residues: CASKGENTEAFF.

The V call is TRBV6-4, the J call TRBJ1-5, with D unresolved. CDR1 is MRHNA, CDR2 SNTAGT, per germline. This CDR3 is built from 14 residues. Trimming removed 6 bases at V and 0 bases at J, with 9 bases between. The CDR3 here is CASRDYSSNQPQHF. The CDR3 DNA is TGTGCCAGCAGGGATTACAGTAGCAATCAGCCCCAGCATTTT.

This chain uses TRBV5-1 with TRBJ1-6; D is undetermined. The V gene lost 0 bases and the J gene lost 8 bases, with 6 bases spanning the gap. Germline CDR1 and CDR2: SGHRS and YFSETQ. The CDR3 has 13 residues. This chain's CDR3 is CASSLAGYSPLHF. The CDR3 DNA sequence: TGCGCCAGCAGCTTGGCGGGGTATTCACCCCTCCACTTT. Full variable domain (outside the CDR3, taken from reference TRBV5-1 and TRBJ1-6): KAGVTQTPRYLIKTRGQQVTLSCSPISGHRSVSWYQQTPGQGLQFLFEYFSETQRNKGNFPGRFSGRQFSNSRSEMNVSTLELGDSALYLCASSLAGYSPLHFGNGTRLTVT.

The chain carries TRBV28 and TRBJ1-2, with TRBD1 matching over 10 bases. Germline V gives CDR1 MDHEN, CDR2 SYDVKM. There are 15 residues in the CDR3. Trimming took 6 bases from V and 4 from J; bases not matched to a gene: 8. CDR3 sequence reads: CASSSGTGARYGYTF. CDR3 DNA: TGTGCCAGCAGCTCTGGGACAGGGGCTCGCTATGGCTACACCTTC.